One sample yielded the 7 T cell receptor beta chains listed below, sequenced in a study of shared T cell receptors in the human thymus. The repertoire was sequenced with immunoSEQ multiplex PCR; TCRdb's copy has only in-frame clones and lacks some. Found here are roughly 410,000 clones, 95% of them singletons; the top ten hold roughly 0.02%. What was sequenced was thymocytes. These receptors came from a human donor.

The chain has TRBV28 and TRBJ2-7; 7 bases are a match to TRBD1. Germline CDR1 MDHEN, CDR2 SYDVKM. The CDR3 contains 18 residues. This chain's CDR3 is CALAPLVGDSSILYEQYF. CDR3 nucleotide sequence: TGTGCGTTGGCCCCCTTGGTCGGGGACAGCTCGATACTTTACGAGCAGTACTTC.

This chain uses TRBV11-3 with TRBJ1-2; D is ambiguous. The CDR3 has 14 residues. Trimming pared 5 bases from V and 8 bases from J, leaving 18 bases between. Per germline, CDR1 SGHNT and CDR2 YENEEA. The CDR3 sequence: CASSAQGRAGGYTF. The CDR3 DNA sequence: TGTGCCAGCAGCGCTCAAGGTAGGGCGGGAGGCTACACCTTC.

J is TRBJ1-1 and V is TRBV30; TRBD1 might be the D (5 bases). V shed 8 bases and J shed 3 bases, with 13 bases lying between them. Looked up from germline, CDR1 is GTSNPN and CDR2 is SVGIG (reference sequence). CDR3 length: 12 residues. CDR3 protein: CAQDILDTEAFF. DNA for the CDR3: TGTGCCCAGGACATTCTGGACACTGAAGCTTTCTTT.

The chain recombines TRBV30 with TRBJ2-7; 9 bases are a match to TRBD2. The CDR3 extends over 13 amino acids. The ends lost 5 bases at V and 6 bases at J; junction bases unmatched: 8. Per germline, CDR1 GTSNPN and CDR2 SVGIG (reference sequence). CDR3 nucleotide sequence: TGTGCCTGGGGTATAGCGGGAGTCTCCGAGCAGTACTTC. Protein: CAWGIAGVSEQYF. The whole variable domain, filled in from reference TRBV30 and TRBJ2-7, reads SQTIHQWPATLVQPVGSPLSLECTVEGTSNPNLYWYRQAAGRGLQLLFYSVGIGQISSEVPQNLSASRPQDRQFILSSKKLLLSDSGFYLCAWGIAGVSEQYFGPGTRLTVT.

The chain is built from TRBV7-9 and TRBJ1-1, with D possibly being TRBD1 (6 bases). V lost 5 bases, J lost 3 bases, and 19 bases lay in between. Germline V gene data show CDR1 as SEHNR and CDR2 as FQNEAQ (reference sequence). This CDR3 spans 16 amino acids. The CDR3 region has the DNA TGTGCCAGCAGCCCAAACAGGGTACTAGAGGACACTGAAGCTTTCTTT. Translating gives CASSPNRVLEDTEAFF.

For the CDR3, the DNA is TGCAGCTACCCCACAGGTCAAGAGACCCAGTACTTC. This codes for CSYPTGQETQYF. The genes are TRBV29-1 and TRBJ2-5; tentative D call: TRBD1 (5 bases). Trimming took 8 bases from V and 2 from J, leaving 12 bases between them. This CDR3 region has 12 residues. Per the germline V gene, CDR1 is SQVTM and CDR2 is ANQGSEA.

The chain is built from TRBV7-8 and TRBJ1-3, with D possibly matching TRBD1 (6 bases). V lost 4 bases and J lost 2, with 9 bases in between. CDR1 is SGHVS, CDR2 FQNEAQ, per germline. This CDR3 is built from 14 residues. CDR3 loop: CASSSGQPGNTIYF. The CDR3 nucleotides are TGTGCCAGCAGCTCCGGACAGCCTGGAAACACCATATATTTT.